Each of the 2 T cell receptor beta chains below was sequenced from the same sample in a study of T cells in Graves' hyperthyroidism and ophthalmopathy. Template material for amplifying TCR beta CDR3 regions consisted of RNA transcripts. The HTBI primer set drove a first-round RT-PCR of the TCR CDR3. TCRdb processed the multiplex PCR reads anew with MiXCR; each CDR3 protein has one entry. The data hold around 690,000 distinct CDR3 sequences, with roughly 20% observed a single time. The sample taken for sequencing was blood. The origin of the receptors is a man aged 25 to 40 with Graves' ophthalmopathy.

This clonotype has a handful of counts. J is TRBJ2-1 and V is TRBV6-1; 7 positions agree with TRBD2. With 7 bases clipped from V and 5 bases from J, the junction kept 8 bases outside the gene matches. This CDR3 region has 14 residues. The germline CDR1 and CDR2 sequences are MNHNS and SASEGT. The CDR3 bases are TGTGCCAGCATCGGGACGGGAGGTAACAATGAGCAGTTCTTC. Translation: CASIGTGGNNEQFF.

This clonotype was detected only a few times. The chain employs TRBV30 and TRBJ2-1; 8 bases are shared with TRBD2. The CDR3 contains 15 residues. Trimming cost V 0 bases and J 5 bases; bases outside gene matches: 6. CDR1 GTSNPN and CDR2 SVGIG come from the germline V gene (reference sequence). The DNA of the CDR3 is TGTGCCTGGAGTGTACTATCGGGAGGGAACAATGAGCAGTTCTTC. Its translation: CAWSVLSGGNNEQFF.